Shown below are 14 T cell receptor beta chains from a single sample sequenced in a study of cytomegalovirus exposure and HLA in healthy donors. The PCR was carried out with 60 Vbeta primers and 13 Jbeta primers. Assay: immunoSEQ multiplex PCR; the TCRdb copy retains only in-frame clones and omits some. The profile shows about 65,000 clones, around 77% of them singletons. The sequencing sample was made of PBMCs. Receptors were obtained from a woman aged 25 to 39 in good health and CMV-seronegative.

This chain connects TRBV30 to TRBJ1-5; 8 bases map to TRBD1. CDR3 length: 18 amino acids. Germline loops: CDR1 GTSNPN, CDR2 SVGIG (reference sequence). Losses at the gene ends were 0 bases for V and 4 bases for J; bases not matched to a gene: 14. The CDR3 region has the DNA TGTGCCTGGAGTGTACTGCCCATAGACAGGGGCGCGAATCAGCCCCAGCATTTT. It is translated as CAWSVLPIDRGANQPQHF.

The genes are TRBV2 and TRBJ2-6, with 9 nucleotides matching TRBD1. The CDR3 covers 17 residues. Germline CDR1 SNHLY, CDR2 FYNNEI. The trim removed 5 bases at V and 2 bases at J, leaving 7 bases unmatched. The CDR3 DNA reads as TGTGCCAGCAGTCCGGGACAGGGATATCCTGGGGCCAACGTCCTGACTTTC. Its translation: CASSPGQGYPGANVLTF.

The rearrangement uses TRBV6-4 and TRBJ2-3; D is uncertain. Germline values: CDR1 MRHNA, CDR2 SNTAGT. The CDR3 runs to 14 residues. V dropped 0 bases and J dropped 1 base, with 5 bases sitting between them. DNA of the CDR3: TGTGCCAGCAGTGACTCTGAGGGCACAGATACGCAGTATTTT. This translates into CASSDSEGTDTQYF.

The rearrangement uses TRBV7-9 and TRBJ2-2; perhaps TRBD1 as D (6 bases). Germline values: CDR1 SEHNR, CDR2 FQNEAQ (reference sequence). The CDR3 has 15 residues. Trimming pared 1 base from V and 1 base from J, leaving 7 bases between. CDR3 DNA sequence: TGTGCCAGCAGCTTAGTACAGGGGAACACCGGGGAGCTGTTTTTT. It translates to CASSLVQGNTGELFF.

The chain has TRBV29-1 and TRBJ1-1; D is ambiguous. In germline, CDR1 is SQVTM, CDR2 ANQGSEA. The CDR3 totals 10 residues. The V end was cut by 5 bases, the J end by 4 bases, with 5 bases between. CDR3 sequence reads: CSVMATEAFF. The CDR3 coding sequence is TGCAGCGTTATGGCCACTGAAGCTTTCTTT. Complete variable domain (other parts from reference TRBV29-1 and TRBJ1-1): SAVISQKPSRDICQRGTSLTIQCQVDSQVTMMFWYRQQPGQSLTLIATANQGSEATYESGFVIDKFPISRPNLTFSTLTVSNMSPEDSSIYLCSVMATEAFFGQGTRLTVV.

There are a few counts of this clone. The chain employs TRBV7-2 and TRBJ2-7, with 9 bases that match TRBD2. CDR1 and CDR2 from the germline V gene are SGHTA and FQGNSA. V dropped 6 bases and J dropped 6; count of bases not matched to a gene: 0. There are 11 residues in the CDR3. The CDR3 sequence: CASRLAGEQYF. The CDR3 coding sequence is TGTGCCAGCAGACTAGCGGGCGAGCAGTACTTC. The full variable domain, completed using reference TRBV7-2 and TRBJ2-7, is GAGVSQSPSNKVTEKGKDVELRCDPISGHTALYWYRQSLGQGLEFLIYFQGNSAPDKSGLPSDRFSAERTGGSVSTLTIQRTQQEDSAVYLCASRLAGEQYFGPGTRLTVT.

V usage is TRBV6-5 and J usage is TRBJ2-2; no firm D call. Germline CDR1 MNHEY, CDR2 SVGAGI. The V and J ends lost 5 bases and 1 base respectively, with 8 bases between them. This CDR3 is built from 14 residues. The CDR3: CASSTELNTGELFF. The CDR3 coding sequence is TGTGCCAGCAGTACTGAACTGAACACCGGGGAGCTGTTTTTT.

The chain couples TRBV6-5 to TRBJ1-6; D might be TRBD1 (5 bases). V lost 2 bases and J lost 10, with 12 bases in between. The CDR3 is 14 residues long. The V gene's germline CDR1 is MNHEY and CDR2 SVGAGI. This CDR3 reads CASSYRQGGSPLHF. CDR3 in DNA: TGTGCCAGCAGTTACAGGCAGGGAGGCTCACCCCTCCACTTT.

The CDR3 here is CASSPYPYEQYF. The CDR3, as DNA: TGTGCCAGCAGCCCCTACCCCTACGAGCAGTACTTC. The J gene is TRBJ2-7, the V gene TRBV11-2; D unresolved. From germline, CDR1 is SGHAT and CDR2 FQNNGV. V was clipped by 5 bases and J by 2 bases, with 7 bases between them. CDR3 length: 12 residues.

A remark on this clone: The junction departs from the called germline gene at one end, perhaps through a read error. The genes are TRBV5-4 and TRBJ2-7; tentative D call: TRBD2 (6 bases). The germline V gene has CDR1 SGHNT and CDR2 YYREEE (reference sequence). This CDR3 comprises 16 residues. The CDR3 DNA reads as TGTGCCAGCAGTTTGGCGTTGACGGAGGGCGTGAACGAGCAGTACTTC. Protein: CASSLALTEGVNEQYF.

The chain joins TRBV28 to TRBJ1-1; the match to TRBD1 covers 7 bases. The germline V gene encodes CDR1 MDHEN and CDR2 SYDVKM. The CDR3 contains 14 residues. V dropped 2 bases and J dropped 5; count of bases not matched to a gene: 5. CDR3 region: CASSLRQGGTEAFF. As DNA, the CDR3 is TGTGCCAGCAGTTTAAGACAGGGCGGGACTGAAGCTTTCTTT.

The chain is built from TRBV6-5 and TRBJ1-1; 7 bases fit TRBD1. Germline V gene lookup returns CDR1 MNHEY and CDR2 SVGAGI. The CDR3 loop spans 12 amino acids. Trimming removed 2 bases from V and 8 bases from J; junction bases left unmatched: 2. The CDR3 loop reads CASSYRGLEAFF. CDR3 nucleotides: TGTGCCAGCAGTTACAGGGGGCTGGAAGCTTTCTTT.

This clone was seen only once. The chain links TRBV6-5 to TRBJ1-4; 12 bases fit TRBD1. Trimming removed 3 bases from V and 14 bases from J; junction bases left unmatched: 10. CDR3 size: 15 residues. CDR1 and CDR2 (germline): MNHEY, SVGAGI. CDR3: CASSYTIGTGGSLFF. The CDR3 coding sequence is TGTGCCAGCAGTTATACGATCGGGACAGGGGGCTCTCTGTTTTTT.

The rearrangement uses TRBV5-6 and TRBJ2-1, with 14 nucleotides matching TRBD2. Trimming removed 3 bases from V and 0 bases from J; junction bases left unmatched: 8. Germline CDR1 reads SGHDT; CDR2 reads YYEEEE. This CDR3 has 19 amino acids. DNA of the CDR3: TGTGCCAGCAGCTGGGGACTAGCGGGGGCCCCCAGCTCCTACAATGAGCAGTTCTTC. Protein product: CASSWGLAGAPSSYNEQFF.